This TCR beta chain was found in a study of cytomegalovirus exposure and HLA in healthy donors. The CDR3 covers 14 residues. The germline V and J ends were trimmed by 0 bases and 6 bases, with 12 bases remaining between them. CDR1 PRHDT and CDR2 FYEKMQ come from the germline V gene (reference sequence). The PCR made use of 60 Vbeta and 13 Jbeta primers. Sequencing used immunoSEQ multiplex PCR; TCRdb keeps in-frame clones, though not all of them. This repertoire shows over 130,000 clones, around 79% found once; its top ten account for about 4%. Notes on the study in general: As confirmed in vitro, a few CMV-associated chains were specific for CMV antigens. Some V segments could not be told apart, so they were left out, TRBV6-2 and TRBV6-3 among them. According to an earlier analysis, most TCR beta V segments yielded productive rearrangements about 90% or about 30% of the time.

The records do not include a CMV serostatus for this donor. With regard to this clone: The antigen remains undetermined.

The TCR originated in a human donor in good health. Sequencing was performed on PBMCs. The chain has TRBV13 and TRBJ2-7, with a possible D match to TRBD2 (5 bases). The CDR3 region has the DNA TGTGCCAGCAGCTTAGGACACGGGGTTGGCGAGCAGTACTTC. Translation gives CASSLGHGVGEQYF. Full variable domain (missing parts from reference TRBV13 and TRBJ2-7): AAGVIQSPRHLIKEKRETATLKCYPIPRHDTVYWYQQGPGQDPQFLISFYEKMQSDKGSIPDRFSAQQFSDYHSELNMSSLELGDSALYFCASSLGHGVGEQYFGPGTRLTVT.